A selection of T cell receptor beta chains follows, all from one sample in a study of blood T cell repertoires in COVID-19. Sequenced by immunoSEQ multiplex PCR; TCRdb stores in-frame clones only, minus some. The table lists roughly 330,000 clones, approximately 89% of them singletons, with less than 5.5% in the top ten. The sequencing sample was made of PBMCs or T cells enriched from blood (not recorded which). The receptors were gathered from a man younger than 45 who had recovered from COVID-19. CDR3s include the opening cysteine and the closing phenylalanine or tryptophan. The order of the fields is V gene, D gene, clone size, J gene, CDR3 DNA, CDR3 protein. D genes are given only for firm matches. Not every row has a clone size; where given, it reads once, few, many or a size class.

V gene: TRBV2; D gene: TRBD1; clone size: NA; J gene: TRBJ1-2; CDR3 DNA: TGTGCCAGCAGTGAATCCGGGACAGGGAGCTATGGCTACACCTTC; CDR3 protein: CASSESGTGSYGYTF
V gene: TRBV2; D gene: NA; clone size: NA; J gene: TRBJ2-2; CDR3 DNA: TGTGCCAGCAGCCCCAGCACGGGGAGTACCGGGGAGCTGTTTTTT; CDR3 protein: CASSPSTGSTGELFF
V gene: TRBV24-1; D gene: NA; clone size: NA; J gene: TRBJ2-7; CDR3 DNA: TGTGCCACCAGTGAGGGGCCTTCCTACGAGCAGTACTTC; CDR3 protein: CATSEGPSYEQYF
V gene: TRBV18; D gene: NA; clone size: NA; J gene: TRBJ1-4; CDR3 DNA: TGTGCCAGCTCACCACGATACAGGCCGACTAATGAAAAACTGTTTTTT; CDR3 protein: CASSPRYRPTNEKLFF
V gene: TRBV11-2; D gene: TRBD1; clone size: NA; J gene: TRBJ2-7; CDR3 DNA: TGTGCCAGCAGCTTACTTAGGGACAGGGGGCCGTACGAGCAGTACTTC; CDR3 protein: CASSLLRDRGPYEQYF
V gene: TRBV6-5; D gene: NA; clone size: NA; J gene: TRBJ1-1; CDR3 DNA: TGTGCCAGCTCCCATAACAGGAACACTGAAGCTTTCTTT; CDR3 protein: CASSHNRNTEAFF
V gene: TRBV30; D gene: NA; clone size: few; J gene: TRBJ1-5; CDR3 DNA: TGTGCCTGGAGTGATAATAGCAATCAGCCCCAGCATTTT; CDR3 protein: CAWSDNSNQPQHF
V gene: TRBV7-9; D gene: NA; clone size: NA; J gene: TRBJ2-5; CDR3 DNA: TGTGCCAGCAGCTTAGTTCCGGGAACGGTAGAGACCCAGTACTTC; CDR3 protein: CASSLVPGTVETQYF
V gene: TRBV27; D gene: NA; clone size: NA; J gene: TRBJ2-5; CDR3 DNA: TGTGCCAGCAGTTTACGCAGATACCAAGAGACCCAGTACTTC; CDR3 protein: CASSLRRYQETQYF
V gene: TRBV9; D gene: NA; clone size: once; J gene: TRBJ1-4; CDR3 DNA: TGTGCCAGCAGCGTAAACCAGGGACTGGATGAAAAACTGTTTTTT; CDR3 protein: CASSVNQGLDEKLFF
V gene: TRBV7-2; D gene: NA; clone size: NA; J gene: TRBJ1-6; CDR3 DNA: TGTGCCAGCAGCCCAAAGCCAAACTCCTATAATTCACCCCTCCACTTT; CDR3 protein: CASSPKPNSYNSPLHF